This entry lists 8 T cell receptor beta chains sequenced from one sample in a study of T cells in Graves' hyperthyroidism and ophthalmopathy (dated 2019 in TCRdb). Libraries were prepared through multiplex PCR. Data came from an Illumina HiSeq 2000. Amplification of TCR beta CDR3 regions was carried out from RNA transcripts. The TCR CDR3 was subjected to a first round of RT-PCR using the HTBI primer set and the Qiagen OneStep RT-PCR kit. TCRdb applied fastp at Q25 and MiXCR to the public reads, then kept only in-frame beta chains. Duplicate CDR3 protein sequences are folded into a single record with the most common DNA and genes. The sample table lists a few hundred thousand distinct CDR3 sequences, about 16% of them with a count of one. The ten largest clones represent 25% to 30% of the sample. The source material was blood. The receptors originated from a woman in her twenties or thirties with Graves' ophthalmopathy.

V and J are TRBV3-1 and TRBJ2-7; 7 nucleotides match TRBD1. CDR1 and CDR2 from the germline V gene are LGHDT and YNNKEL (reference sequence). The CDR3 sequence is 14 residues long. Trimming removed 3 bases from V and 1 base from J; junction bases left unmatched: 3. Written as DNA, the CDR3 is TGTGCCAGCAGCCACTGGGACAGATCCTACGAGCAGTACTTC. Amino acid sequence: CASSHWDRSYEQYF.

The chain combines TRBV4-3 with TRBJ2-5, with D maybe TRBD2 (6 bases). Germline V gene lookup returns CDR1 LGHNA and CDR2 YSLEER. With 2 bases removed from V and 9 bases from J, the gap between germline ends came to 13 bases. This CDR3 comprises 13 residues. The CDR3: CASSQTVGEAQYF. CDR3 in DNA: TGCGCCAGCAGCCAAACGGTGGGGGAGGCCCAGTACTTC.

A few counts support this clonotype. The chain carries TRBV20-1 and TRBJ2-3; 12 bases fit TRBD1. The length of the CDR3 is 14 residues. Per the germline V gene, CDR1 is DFQATT and CDR2 is SNEGSKA (reference sequence). V was clipped by 6 bases and J by 4 bases; unmatched bases: 5. The CDR3 sequence: CSATGTGGADTQYF. In nucleotides, the CDR3 is TGCAGTGCAACCGGGACAGGGGGCGCAGATACGCAGTATTTT.

This clonotype was observed at least ten times. Written as DNA, the CDR3 is TGTGCCAGCAGTTTCAGGACTAGCGTCTACGAGCAGTACTTC. The encoded protein is CASSFRTSVYEQYF. The V and J genes are TRBV28 and TRBJ2-7; 9 bases line up with TRBD2. The ends lost 3 bases at V and 3 bases at J; junction bases unmatched: 3. This CDR3 region has 14 residues. Germline V lookup: CDR1 MDHEN, CDR2 SYDVKM.

The rearrangement links TRBV6-2 or TRBV6-3 to TRBJ2-7; tentative D call: TRBD2 (6 bases). The CDR3 loop spans 17 amino acids. V was cut by 0 bases and J by 5 bases, with 20 bases left in between. Germline assignment: CDR1 MNHEY and CDR2 SVGEGT. Here the CDR3 reads CASSYSLITGEDHEQYF. CDR3 coding DNA: TGTGCCAGCAGTTACTCGCTTATAACGGGAGAGGACCACGAGCAGTACTTC.

This clonotype has a count of ten or more. The rearrangement joins TRBV20-1 to TRBJ2-7, with D perhaps matching TRBD2 (5 bases). The V gene's germline CDR1 is DFQATT and CDR2 SNEGSKA (reference sequence). The CDR3 contains 14 residues. V lost 0 bases, J lost 0 bases, and 9 bases lay in between. Written as DNA, the CDR3 is TGCAGTGCTAGAGAGTTGCGGGTCTCCTACGAGCAGTACTTC. Translating it yields CSARELRVSYEQYF.

At least ten counts were recorded for this clonotype. The chain carries TRBV30 and TRBJ1-5; D ambiguous. Germline V gives CDR1 GTSNPN, CDR2 SVGIG (reference sequence). Trimming removed 6 bases at V and 6 bases at J, with 9 bases between. The CDR3 is 11 residues long. The CDR3 DNA reads as TGTGCCTGTGGGAACGGTCAGCCCCAGCATTTT. The encoded protein is CACGNGQPQHF.

Remarks on this clonotype: At one of its ends the junction is not consistent with the germline gene, which may arise from a read error. This chain connects TRBV20-1 to TRBJ2-1, with 9 positions matching TRBD2. CDR1 DFQATT and CDR2 SNEGSKA come from the germline V gene (reference sequence). This CDR3 comprises 13 residues. CDR3 region: CSARVLAGGRGVF. In nucleotides, the CDR3 is TGCAGTGCTAGAGTACTCGCGGGCGGGAGGGGGGTCTTC.